The 14 T cell receptor beta chains given below trace back to one sample, sequenced in a study of cytomegalovirus exposure and HLA in healthy donors. The PCR employed 60 Vbeta primers together with 13 Jbeta primers. Generated by immunoSEQ multiplex PCR, the TCRdb table keeps only in-frame clones and is missing some. This sample has 250,000 to 350,000 clones, with about 80% found just once. Sequenced material: PBMCs. The receptors here all came from a girl aged 2 to 10 in good health and CMV-seronegative.

As for this clone: The sample carries other DNA sequences with the same CDR3. The CDR3 loop reads CASSVAGGETQYF. The CDR3, as DNA: TGTGCCAGCAGCGTAGCGGGAGGAGAGACCCAGTACTTC. The chain combines TRBV9 with TRBJ2-5, with 7 bases identical to TRBD2. CDR3 length: 13 amino acids. J gave up 4 bases and V 0 bases, and 0 bases lay outside the gene matches. Germline V gene lookup returns CDR1 SGDLS and CDR2 YYNGEE.

This chain uses TRBV6-5 with TRBJ2-7, with a tentative D call TRBD1 (6 bases). The length of the CDR3 is 14 residues. Trimming removed 7 bases from V and 5 bases from J, with 18 bases in between. Per the germline V gene, CDR1 is MNHEY and CDR2 is SVGAGI. The DNA for the CDR3 is TGTGCCAGCAAACTTACAGGGTTTGCGGACGAGCAGTACTTC. Amino acid sequence: CASKLTGFADEQYF.

The chain carries TRBV7-8 and TRBJ2-7, with 10 bases that match TRBD2. V was clipped by 1 base and J by 5 bases; unmatched bases: 8. CDR3 length: 16 amino acids. The germline V gene has CDR1 SGHVS and CDR2 FQNEAQ. The DNA of the CDR3 is TGTGCCAGCAGCTTAGGTCCAGCGGGAGGGGTCCACGAGCAGTACTTC. It specifies CASSLGPAGGVHEQYF.

The CDR3 DNA sequence: TGCAGCGTTGGAAGGACAGGGGAGATTGAGACCCAGTACTTC. This codes for CSVGRTGEIETQYF. This sequence joins TRBV29-1 and TRBJ2-5; 9 nucleotides agree with TRBD1. Germline V CDR1 and CDR2: SQVTM, ANQGSEA. CDR3 length: 14 amino acids. The J segment lost 5 bases and the V segment lost 4 bases, leaving 8 bases of the junction unmatched.

The CDR3 region has the DNA TGTGCCAGCAGCTTTGGGAGAGGGGAGGGTCAAGGGTTTACTGAAGCTTTCTTT. Translated: CASSFGRGEGQGFTEAFF. The J gene is TRBJ1-1, the V gene TRBV11-2, with a possible D match to TRBD1 (5 bases). V lost 3 bases and J 5 bases, leaving 25 bases between the germline ends. This CDR3 contains 18 residues. Germline V lookup: CDR1 SGHAT, CDR2 FQNNGV.

This chain connects TRBV18 to TRBJ2-7; D is possibly TRBD1 (6 bases). The germline V gene encodes CDR1 KGHSH and CDR2 LQKENI. V dropped 8 bases and J dropped 4 bases, with 15 bases sitting between them. The CDR3 is 13 amino acids. The CDR3 reads CASKRTESYEQYF. The CDR3 nucleotides read TGTGCCAGCAAACGGACAGAATCTTACGAGCAGTACTTC. The full variable domain, in which reference TRBV18 and TRBJ2-7 provide the parts outside the CDR3, is NAGVMQNPRHLVRRRGQEARLRCSPMKGHSHVYWYRQLPEEGLKFMVYLQKENIIDESGMPKERFSAEFPKEGPSILRIQQVVRGDSAAYFCASKRTESYEQYFGPGTRLTVT.

The J gene is TRBJ2-5, the V gene TRBV6-5; weak D call: TRBD2 (5 bases). Per germline, CDR1 MNHEY and CDR2 SVGAGI. The CDR3 is 13 residues long. Trimming pared 3 bases from V and 3 bases from J, leaving 8 bases between. CDR3 residues: CASSYLGEETQYF. In nucleotides, the CDR3 is TGTGCCAGCAGTTATCTCGGGGAAGAGACCCAGTACTTC.

J is TRBJ2-7 and V is TRBV28; 10 nucleotides agree with TRBD2. From germline, CDR1 is MDHEN and CDR2 SYDVKM. V was pared by 4 bases and J by 4 bases, with 7 bases of the junction left unmatched. The CDR3 is 15 amino acids. CDR3 residues: CASSSLAGDGYEQYF. The CDR3 bases are TGTGCCAGCAGTTCCCTAGCGGGAGATGGGTACGAGCAGTACTTC.

This rearrangement joins TRBV19 to TRBJ2-7; 9 bases align to TRBD1. Germline-derived CDR1 and CDR2 are LNHDA and SQIVND (reference sequence). With 1 base clipped from V and 2 bases from J, the junction kept 3 bases outside the gene matches. This CDR3 has 15 amino acids. DNA for the CDR3: TGTGCCAGTAGTATAGGTTGGGACAGGGCCTACGAGCAGTACTTC. It is translated as CASSIGWDRAYEQYF.

The chain uses TRBV28 and TRBJ1-4; D is unresolved. V lost 7 bases to trimming and J lost 3 bases, with 6 bases between them. The germline V gene encodes CDR1 MDHEN and CDR2 SYDVKM. This CDR3 spans 12 amino acids. DNA for the CDR3: TGTGCCAGCACCTCGTCTAATGAAAAACTGTTTTTT. It specifies CASTSSNEKLFF.

The chain uses TRBV25-1 and TRBJ2-7, with 11 positions matching TRBD2. The V gene end was trimmed by 4 bases and the J gene end by 4 bases; junction bases not matched to a gene: 6. Germline CDR1 is MGHDK and CDR2 is SYGVNS. CDR3 size: 15 residues. CDR3 region: CASSVRSGRVYEQYF. The DNA for the CDR3 is TGTGCCAGCAGTGTACGTAGCGGGAGGGTATACGAGCAGTACTTC.

The genes are TRBV30 and TRBJ2-3; the match to TRBD2 covers 16 bases. Germline CDR1 is GTSNPN and CDR2 is SVGIG (reference sequence). CDR3 length equals 16 residues. V was pared by 7 bases and J by 5 bases, with 9 bases of the junction left unmatched. CDR3 in DNA: TGTGCCTCGGGACTAGCGGGAGGGCTCATTGGAGATACGCAGTATTTT. Translating it yields CASGLAGGLIGDTQYF.

The chain recombines TRBV9 with TRBJ2-3; no definite D call. V was cut by 0 bases and J by 2 bases, with 10 bases left in between. This CDR3 contains 15 residues. CDR1 is SGDLS, CDR2 YYNGEE, per germline. CDR3 residues: CASSVVGRFTDTQYF. CDR3 DNA sequence: TGTGCCAGCAGCGTAGTTGGCAGGTTCACAGATACGCAGTATTTT.

This rearrangement joins TRBV18 to TRBJ2-1, with D possibly matching TRBD2 (5 bases). CDR1 is KGHSH, CDR2 LQKENI, per germline. The CDR3 loop spans 14 amino acids. Trimming cost V 3 bases and J 8 bases, with 14 bases left between them. The chain's CDR3 is CASSPSLAADEQFF. DNA of the CDR3: TGTGCCAGCTCACCTTCTCTAGCAGCGGATGAGCAGTTCTTC. The variable domain in full, with the rest retrieved from reference TRBV18 and TRBJ2-1, is NAGVMQNPRHLVRRRGQEARLRCSPMKGHSHVYWYRQLPEEGLKFMVYLQKENIIDESGMPKERFSAEFPKEGPSILRIQQVVRGDSAAYFCASSPSLAADEQFFGPGTRLTVL.